The 26 T cell receptor beta chains in this list originate from one sample, sequenced in a study of cytotoxic CD8 clonotypes in ibrutinib-treated CLL. TCRdb's table, derived via immunoSEQ multiplex PCR, lists solely in-frame clones and lacks some. The data show approximately 120,000 clones, more than 55% seen once. This material consisted of PBMCs, taken after 24 months of ibrutinib treatment. These receptors originate from a human donor with chronic lymphocytic leukemia.

CDR3 in amino acids: CASSASGQGASNTEAFF. CDR3 coding DNA: TGTGCCAGCTCAGCTTCGGGACAGGGGGCGAGTAACACTGAAGCTTTCTTT. The V call is TRBV18, the J call TRBJ1-1, with 12 nucleotides matching TRBD1. Germline CDR1 KGHSH, CDR2 LQKENI. The CDR3 is 17 residues long. V shed 5 bases and J 2 bases; nucleotides not matched to a gene: 9.

V and J are TRBV28 and TRBJ2-6; D is perhaps TRBD1 (6 bases). The CDR3 contains 14 residues. The V end was cut by 9 bases, the J end by 12 bases, with 21 bases between. Looked up from germline, CDR1 is MDHEN and CDR2 is SYDVKM. CDR3 protein: CASRRGTSPVVLTF. CDR3 sequence (DNA): TGTGCCAGTCGGAGAGGGACATCCCCAGTCGTCCTGACTTTC.

The rearrangement uses TRBV6-5 and TRBJ2-7, with 9 bases fitting TRBD1. Trimming at V came to 7 bases and at J to 4 bases, leaving 8 bases not matched to a gene. Germline CDR1 reads MNHEY; CDR2 reads SVGAGI. The CDR3 sequence is 14 residues long. The CDR3 DNA reads as TGTGCCAGCACCCGACAGGGGGTTACTTACGAGCAGTACTTC. Translation gives CASTRQGVTYEQYF.

This sequence joins TRBV28 and TRBJ1-2; 9 positions match TRBD1. This CDR3 region has 14 residues. Losses at the gene ends were 7 bases for V and 8 bases for J; bases not matched to a gene: 11. Germline assignment: CDR1 MDHEN and CDR2 SYDVKM. CDR3 in DNA: TGTGCCAGCAATCCCGCGGGGACAGGGTTGGGCTACACCTTC. Translation gives CASNPAGTGLGYTF.

V and J are TRBV6-6 and TRBJ2-2, with D perhaps assigned TRBD1 or TRBD2 (6 bases each). CDR1 MNHNY and CDR2 SVGAGI come from the germline V gene (reference sequence). This CDR3 region has 14 residues. V was cut by 7 bases and J by 2 bases, with 11 bases left in between. CDR3 sequence reads: CASKPGANTGELFF. The CDR3 coding sequence is TGTGCCAGCAAGCCGGGGGCCAACACCGGGGAGCTGTTTTTT.

This chain uses TRBV2 with TRBJ1-1; D remains unclear. V was clipped by 6 bases and J by 0 bases, with 5 bases between them. Germline CDR1 reads SNHLY; CDR2 reads FYNNEI. The CDR3 covers 12 residues. The CDR3 reads CASSFMNTEAFF. The DNA for the CDR3 is TGTGCCAGCAGCTTTATGAACACTGAAGCTTTCTTT.

The chain combines TRBV5-1 with TRBJ1-3; 7 bases agree with TRBD1. The CDR3 is made up of 16 amino acids. Germline V gene sequence: CDR1 SGHRS, CDR2 YFSETQ. The V segment lost 0 bases and the J segment 2 bases; nucleotides outside the gene matches: 5. The chain's CDR3 is CASSLEGQRAGNTIYF. In DNA, the CDR3 is TGCGCCAGCAGCTTGGAGGGACAGAGAGCTGGAAACACCATATATTTT.

V is TRBV30 and J is TRBJ1-5; the match to TRBD1 covers 7 bases. The CDR3 runs 13 residues. Losses at the gene ends were 3 bases for V and 5 bases for J; bases not matched to a gene: 4. In germline, CDR1 is GTSNPN, CDR2 SVGIG (reference sequence). CDR3 in DNA: TGTGCCTGGAGCAGAGGGGGCGATCAGCCCCAGCATTTT. This encodes CAWSRGGDQPQHF.

This clone was detected only once. The rearrangement uses TRBV30 and TRBJ1-6, with D perhaps TRBD1 (6 bases). Looked up from germline, CDR1 is GTSNPN and CDR2 is SVGIG (reference sequence). This CDR3 is 15 amino acids long. V shed 0 bases and J shed 4 bases, with 10 bases lying between them. CDR3 in amino acids: CAWSVLGAYNSPLHF. The CDR3 DNA reads as TGTGCCTGGAGTGTACTGGGGGCATATAATTCACCCCTCCACTTT.

This chain links TRBV9 with TRBJ1-3; the D is unclear. Per the germline V gene, CDR1 is SGDLS and CDR2 is YYNGEE. The CDR3 loop spans 13 amino acids. The V end lost 0 bases, the J end lost 7 bases, and 8 bases lay between the germline ends. The chain's CDR3 is CASSVAEGNTIYF. The CDR3 DNA sequence: TGTGCCAGCAGCGTAGCGGAGGGCAACACCATATATTTT.

This clone was picked up a small number of times. The V call is TRBV7-8, the J call TRBJ1-2; D is unresolved. The CDR3 extends over 13 amino acids. Germline CDR1 is SGHVS and CDR2 is FQNEAQ. The V end was cut by 3 bases, the J end by 8 bases, with 13 bases between. The CDR3 reads CASSLAPTGGYTF. CDR3 nucleotides: TGTGCCAGCAGCTTGGCCCCGACTGGGGGCTACACCTTC. Supplemented by reference TRBV7-8 and TRBJ1-2, the full variable domain reads GAGVSQSPRYKVAKRGQDVALRCDPISGHVSLFWYQQALGQGPEFLTYFQNEAQLDKSGLPSDRFFAERPEGSVSTLKIQRTQQEDSAVYLCASSLAPTGGYTFGSGTRLTVV.

A few counts support this clone. The V and J genes are TRBV5-6 and TRBJ1-4; D is unresolved. Germline CDR1 is SGHDT and CDR2 is YYEEEE. The CDR3 has 16 residues. V dropped 0 bases and J dropped 5 bases, with 14 bases sitting between them. CDR3 sequence reads: CASSLDSGRGNEKLFF. The DNA for the CDR3 is TGTGCCAGCAGCTTGGACTCGGGGAGAGGGAATGAAAAACTGTTTTTT.

This clone was picked up many times. This chain connects TRBV19 to TRBJ1-5; D uncertain. The CDR3 loop spans 14 amino acids. Germline V gene lookup returns CDR1 LNHDA and CDR2 SQIVND (reference sequence). The V gene lost 5 bases and the J gene lost 5 bases, with 13 bases spanning the gap. CDR3 amino acids: CASSSQHTYQPQHF. The DNA for the CDR3 is TGTGCCAGTAGTTCCCAGCACACGTATCAGCCCCAGCATTTT.

By share, this clone ranks as medium-sized (0.01 to 0.1%). CDR3 nucleotide sequence: TGCGCCACCAACGGGGGAGGATATGGCTACACCTTC. Protein sequence: CATNGGGYGYTF. This rearrangement joins TRBV5-1 to TRBJ1-2, with D possibly matching TRBD1 (5 bases). CDR1 and CDR2 from the germline V gene are SGHRS and YFSETQ. The CDR3 is 12 residues long. V shed 9 bases and J shed 5 bases, with 14 bases lying between them.

The chain uses TRBV9 and TRBJ1-2; 7 positions match TRBD1. Germline V gene lookup returns CDR1 SGDLS and CDR2 YYNGEE. The ends lost 0 bases at V and 0 bases at J; junction bases unmatched: 5. The CDR3 has 16 residues. The CDR3 DNA sequence: TGTGCCAGCAGCGTAGGAGGGGGCGAAACTAACTATGGCTACACCTTC. This codes for CASSVGGGETNYGYTF.

This clone was observed a few times. The chain joins TRBV5-6 to TRBJ1-6; possible D gene TRBD1, 5 bases. Trimming left V 6 bases short and J 7 bases short, with 11 bases between. Per germline, CDR1 SGHDT and CDR2 YYEEEE. The CDR3 extends over 13 amino acids. CDR3 nucleotide sequence: TGTGCCAGCACCGGGAGGGGAAATTCACCCCTCCACTTT. Protein product: CASTGRGNSPLHF. The full variable domain, with the rest looked up from reference TRBV5-6 and TRBJ1-6, is DAGVTQSPTHLIKTRGQQVTLRCSPKSGHDTVSWYQQALGQGPQFIFQYYEEEERQRGNFPDRFSGHQFPNYSSELNVNALLLGDSALYLCASTGRGNSPLHFGNGTRLTVT.

The CDR3 spells CASSPHTYGYTF. In nucleotides, the CDR3 is TGTGCCAGCAGCCCACACACCTATGGCTACACCTTC. The J gene is TRBJ1-2, the V gene TRBV7-9; D not certain. Germline-derived CDR1 and CDR2 are SEHNR and FQNEAQ (reference sequence). Trimming left V 5 bases short and J 4 bases short, with 8 bases between. The CDR3 covers 12 residues. Supplemented by reference TRBV7-9 and TRBJ1-2, the full variable domain reads DTGVSQNPRHKITKRGQNVTFRCDPISEHNRLYWYRQTLGQGPEFLTYFQNEAQLEKSRLLSDRFSAERPKGSFSTLEIQRTEQGDSAMYLCASSPHTYGYTFGSGTRLTVV.

This chain links TRBV4-1 with TRBJ1-4, with D unclear. CDR3 size: 15 residues. Germline V gene sequence: CDR1 MGHRA, CDR2 YSYEKL. V was trimmed by 1 base and J by 3 bases, leaving 9 bases between them. CDR3 amino acids: CASSQVTGPNEKLFF. The DNA for the CDR3 is TGCGCCAGCAGCCAAGTAACGGGCCCTAATGAAAAACTGTTTTTT.

V is TRBV7-9 and J is TRBJ2-3; tentative D call: TRBD1 (6 bases). CDR1 and CDR2 (germline): SEHNR, FQNEAQ (reference sequence). The CDR3 sequence is 15 residues long. Trimming left V 5 bases short and J 5 bases short, with 17 bases between. In DNA form, the CDR3 reads TGTGCCAGCAGCACGGACAGTCTTCCCCTAGATACGCAGTATTTT. It encodes CASSTDSLPLDTQYF.

Many counts were recorded for this clone. V gene TRBV23-1 combines with J gene TRBJ1-2, with D unresolved. TRBV23-1 is identified as an open reading frame with a role that is uncertain. Trimming took 8 bases from V and 8 from J, leaving 6 bases between them. This CDR3 contains 9 residues. The DNA for the CDR3 is TGCGCCAGCCCTGAGGGCTACACCTTC. Encoded protein: CASPEGYTF.

The V gene is TRBV2, the J gene TRBJ1-2; 8 bases match TRBD1. The V segment lost 6 bases and the J segment 5 bases; nucleotides outside the gene matches: 5. The CDR3 is 13 amino acids. Germline CDR1 reads SNHLY; CDR2 reads FYNNEI. CDR3 coding DNA: TGTGCCAGCAGGAGGGGACAGGATTATGGCTACACCTTC. As protein: CASRRGQDYGYTF.

The V gene is TRBV6-6, the J gene TRBJ1-2; D is perhaps TRBD1 (5 bases). Germline assignment: CDR1 MNHNY and CDR2 SVGAGI (reference sequence). CDR3 length: 13 residues. Trimming removed 7 bases from V and 6 bases from J, with 15 bases in between. The CDR3 loop is CASTLGQANGYTF. The CDR3 coding sequence is TGTGCCAGCACCTTGGGGCAGGCTAATGGCTACACCTTC.

The table lists this clone with a count of one. The chain couples TRBV4-1 to TRBJ1-1; D is perhaps TRBD1 (5 bases). The CDR3 loop spans 13 amino acids. Trimming took off 5 bases at V and 1 base at J, with 8 bases between the two ends. CDR1 is MGHRA, CDR2 YSYEKL, per germline. The CDR3 DNA reads TGCGCCAGCAGCTTACAGGAGAACACTGAAGCTTTCTTT. This sequence encodes CASSLQENTEAFF.

The chain uses TRBV5-1 and TRBJ2-1, with TRBD2 matching over 9 bases. Unmatched junction bases numbered 4, after V lost 5 bases and J lost 1 base. The V gene's germline CDR1 is SGHRS and CDR2 YFSETQ. The CDR3 totals 15 residues. In DNA, the CDR3 is TGCGCCAGCAGTTTTAGCGGGGGTTCCTACAATGAGCAGTTCTTC. Translation: CASSFSGGSYNEQFF.

Here the CDR3 DNA reads TGTGCCAGTAGTATCGGGACAGGGAAGAATGGCTACACCTTC. It encodes CASSIGTGKNGYTF. This chain joins TRBV19 and TRBJ1-2, with 9 bases lining up with TRBD1. This CDR3 has 14 amino acids. CDR1 LNHDA and CDR2 SQIVND come from the germline V gene (reference sequence). With V trimmed by 3 bases and J by 6 bases, 5 bases remained unmatched.

This clone was seen a few times. The chain couples TRBV5-1 to TRBJ2-7; D perhaps matches TRBD2 (6 bases). Germline V gives CDR1 SGHRS, CDR2 YFSETQ. The CDR3 has 14 residues. V lost 0 bases and J lost 5, with 12 bases in between. Here the CDR3 DNA reads TGCGCCAGCAGCTTGGCCCCGGCGGGGAACGAGCAGTACTTC. It codes for CASSLAPAGNEQYF.